This TCR beta chain is from a study of tumor-infiltrating lymphocytes in localized non-small cell lung cancer. The CDR3 is 14 residues long. The V and J ends lost 6 bases and 2 bases, in that order; junction bases with no gene match: 2. Germline V gene sequence: CDR1 SQVTM, CDR2 ANQGSEA. Repertoires were generated with immunoSEQ multiplex PCR, while TCRdb's copy carries only in-frame clones and drops some. The sample includes 6,400 or so clones, around three quarters of them seen just once. Sequenced input: uninvolved lung tissue not adjacent to the tumor. This TCR derives from a human donor with non-small cell lung cancer. The rearrangement joins TRBV29-1 to TRBJ2-3; TRBD2 agrees at 13 bases. The CDR3 reads CSVGTSGNTDTQYF. DNA for the CDR3: TGCAGCGTGGGGACTAGCGGGAACACAGATACGCAGTATTTT.